This is a list of T cell receptor beta chains from one sample in a study of Graves' ophthalmopathy and Graves' hyperthyroidism. TCRdb passed the multiplex PCR reads through MiXCR, listing each CDR3 protein once. This sample carries about 740,000 distinct CDR3 sequences, 35% to 50% of them seen once, and the ten largest clones take 44%. Sequencing was carried out using peripheral blood. The receptor source for this set is an adult man with Graves' ophthalmopathy. The CDR3 runs from the conserved cysteine through the conserved F or W. D genes are given only for firm matches. Clone size is stated in some rows and not others, as once, few, many or a class when expanded.

TRBJ2-2	TRBD2	TRBV25-1	.	TGTGCCAGCAGTGAGCTAGCGGGAGCAGTCACCGGGGAGCTGTTTTTT	CASSELAGAVTGELFF
TRBJ2-5	TRBD1	TRBV2	few	TGTGCCAGCAGTTTCAGGGGGGGACAGGGTGAGACCCAGTACTTC	CASSFRGGQGETQYF
TRBJ2-5	.	TRBV7-2	.	TGTGCCAGCAGCTTATGGCGGGGGCCAGGAAACCAAGAGACCCAGTACTTC	CASSLWRGPGNQETQYF
TRBJ1-1	.	TRBV20-1	few	TGCAGTGCTAGCAGAGGACCTTTGAACACTGAAGCTTTCTTT	CSASRGPLNTEAFF
TRBJ1-5	.	TRBV12-3/TRBV12-4	few	TGTGCCAGCAGTTTAATCGGGATGGCCCAGCATTTT	CASSLIGMAQHF
TRBJ1-2	.	TRBV29-1	many	TGCAGTCCCCCGGTTGGGGGGCCGTGCTATGGCTACACCTTC	CSPPVGGPCYGYTF
TRBJ2-7	TRBD2	TRBV4-3	few	TGCGCCAGCAGCCAAGAGAGGGAGGGAGTCTACGAGCAGTACTTC	CASSQEREGVYEQYF
TRBJ2-5	TRBD2	TRBV4-2	.	TGTGCCAGCAGCCCTTGGAGGGGTAGCGGGAGTGGAGAGACCCAGTACTTC	CASSPWRGSGSGETQYF
TRBJ1-2	TRBD1	TRBV7-9	.	TGTGCCAGCAGCTCCTTCCTCTTGACAGGGAGTCTCTCTAACTATGGCTACACCTTC	CASSSFLLTGSLSNYGYTF
TRBJ2-7	.	TRBV5-1	.	TGCGCCAGCAGTCCGCGGGCTAATTTGCTCCACGAGCAGTACTTC	CASSPRANLLHEQYF
TRBJ2-6	.	TRBV5-1	few	TGCGCCAGCAGCTTGGTTGGTCTACCAACTGGGGCCAACGTCCTGACTTTC	CASSLVGLPTGANVLTF
TRBJ1-1	.	TRBV20-1	many	TGCAGTGCTGCCCGGCTGGGCACTGAAGCTTTCTTT	CSAARLGTEAFF
TRBJ1-5	.	TRBV19	.	TGTGCCAGTAGTATAGATACGGCCAGGGTAGATCAGCCCCAGCATTTT	CASSIDTARVDQPQHF
TRBJ2-7	.	TRBV11-2	.	TGTGCCAGCAGCTCTAACAGGGTAGGAAACGAGCAGTACTTC	CASSSNRVGNEQYF
TRBJ1-2	.	TRBV25-1	.	TGTGCCAGCAGTGCTAGAGATTGGGGGGCTGGCTACACCTTC	CASSARDWGAGYTF
TRBJ2-5	TRBD1	TRBV7-9	many	TGTGCCAGCAGCCCACGGACAGGGACCCAAGAGACCCAGTACTTC	CASSPRTGTQETQYF
TRBJ2-3	.	TRBV6-1	few	TGTGCCAGTGGCACCTCTAGCACAGATACGCAGTATTTT	CASGTSSTDTQYF
TRBJ1-5	TRBD1	TRBV24-1	many	TGTGCCACCAGTGACCCGACAGGGCATCAGCCCCAGCATTTT	CATSDPTGHQPQHF
TRBJ2-7	.	TRBV7-9	.	TGTGCCAGCAGCTTAGAGCGGAGGGGGGGTAAGCAGTACTTC	CASSLERRGGKQYF